Sequencing of this T cell receptor beta chain was carried out in a study of cytomegalovirus exposure and HLA in healthy donors. Whole-study findings and limits: A later analysis found common viral pathogens apparently linked to several of the most significant clusters. The majority of TCR sequences were rare, yet some public TCRs appeared in many donors. Highest at DRB1 and lowest at HLA-C, TCR association rates differed among HLA loci in a later analysis.

Details on this clone: Its antigen is as yet unknown.

The PCR was carried out with 60 Vbeta primers and 13 Jbeta primers. Produced via immunoSEQ multiplex PCR; TCRdb's table is partial and in-frame only. Of approximately 140,000 clones in the sample, 70% to 85% are singletons; the top ten hold about 1%. Germline assignment: CDR1 MNHEY and CDR2 SVGAGI. With 8 bases removed from V and 5 bases from J, the gap between germline ends came to 17 bases. The CDR3 is 14 amino acids. The gene calls are TRBV6-5 and TRBJ2-3; possibly TRBD1 for D (6 bases). Sequencing was done on a sample of PBMCs. The receptor comes from a boy aged 5-17 years in good health and CMV-seronegative. This chain's CDR3 is CASAPKGTIDTQYF. The CDR3 DNA reads as TGTGCCAGCGCCCCTAAAGGGACAATAGATACGCAGTATTTT.